A selection of T cell receptor beta chains follows, all from one sample in a study of T cells in localized non-small cell lung cancer. The data were produced by immunoSEQ multiplex PCR, yet TCRdb's version contains in-frame clones alone and is incomplete. The profile shows around 130,000 clones, 89% of them singletons. Sequences were derived from peripheral blood, sampled before any cancer treatment. The receptors were sampled from an older female donor with stage I lung adenocarcinoma. Each CDR3 is given with its conserved first and last residue. Each record gives: J gene, clone size, CDR3 length, V gene, CDR3 protein. Clone size is not always given. Where it is, it says once, few, many or a class for expanded clones.

>TRBJ2-7|NA|12|TRBV14
CASSHRGYEQYF
>TRBJ2-3|once|14|TRBV9
CASSVVRAADTQYF
>TRBJ2-6|NA|16|TRBV5-4
CASSTDGHPGANVLTF
>TRBJ2-5|NA|18|TRBV28
CASSSSFGLAGDQETQYF
>TRBJ2-5|NA|15|TRBV4-1
CASSQDRRVAETQYF
>TRBJ2-3|NA|13|TRBV18
CASSLGGPDTQYF
>TRBJ2-1|NA|13|TRBV7-3
CASGRGRFNEQFF
>TRBJ2-1|NA|13|TRBV27
CASRTSNSNEQFF
>TRBJ2-7|NA|16|TRBV11-2
CASSSKLAGSSYEQYF
>TRBJ1-1|NA|13|TRBV7-3
CASGEGESTEAFF
>TRBJ1-4|NA|14|TRBV5-4
CASSQTGPLEKLFF
>TRBJ2-1|NA|17|TRBV15
CATSSRGTPSSYNEQFF
>TRBJ2-7|NA|15|TRBV4-1
CASSLYPTGSYEQYF
>TRBJ1-5|once|14|TRBV18
CASSPWEGAKPQHF
>TRBJ2-7|once|18|TRBV9
CASSVDLAGEIALGEQYF
>TRBJ2-2|NA|13|TRBV29-1
CSVVPTDTGELFF